One sample yielded the 22 T cell receptor beta chains listed below, sequenced in a study of blood T cell repertoires in COVID-19. Clones were sequenced by immunoSEQ multiplex PCR, and TCRdb holds only the in-frame ones, with some missing. The data contain approximately 270,000 clones, 80% to 85% of them seen just once; the ten biggest clones take up about 15%. Sample: peripheral blood. The receptors come from a person in their 70s with COVID-19, enrolled during active disease.

V and J are TRBV23-1 and TRBJ1-5, with TRBD1 matching 7 bases. TRBV23-1 is an open reading frame, and its role is uncertain. This CDR3 is built from 16 residues. V dropped 2 bases and J dropped 5; count of bases not matched to a gene: 9. The DNA of the CDR3 is TGCGCCAGCAGTCAAGAGGCAGGACAGGAGGATCAGCCCCAGCATTTT. Protein: CASSQEAGQEDQPQHF.

The CDR3 sequence is CASSQNPGQGGGNQPQHF. In DNA form, the CDR3 reads TGCGCCAGCAGCCAGAATCCTGGACAGGGCGGGGGCAATCAGCCCCAGCATTTT. The chain links TRBV4-3 to TRBJ1-5; 8 nucleotides agree with TRBD1. The CDR3 runs 18 residues. In germline, CDR1 is LGHNA, CDR2 YSLEER. J was trimmed by 2 bases and V by 3 bases; bases with no gene match: 12.

The chain carries TRBV7-9 and TRBJ1-1, with D maybe TRBD1 (5 bases). The V gene lost 6 bases and the J gene lost 4 bases, with 12 bases spanning the gap. Germline CDR1 reads SEHNR; CDR2 reads FQNEAQ (reference sequence). The CDR3 sequence is 13 residues long. In nucleotides, the CDR3 is TGTGCCAGCAGGGGGCGGTTGGGCACTGAAGCTTTCTTT. This sequence encodes CASRGRLGTEAFF.

This chain links TRBV12-3 or TRBV12-4 with TRBJ2-1; D might be TRBD2 (5 bases). The CDR3 is 13 residues long. V was pared by 5 bases and J by 9 bases, with 14 bases between. This CDR3 is CASSTVRDGEQFF. Written as DNA, the CDR3 is TGTGCCAGCAGTACCGTGAGGGATGGTGAGCAGTTCTTC.

This clone has a single count. V and J are TRBV18 and TRBJ1-6; perhaps TRBD1 as D (5 bases). V lost 6 bases to trimming and J lost 8 bases, with 11 bases between them. The CDR3 is 13 residues long. Germline V lookup: CDR1 KGHSH, CDR2 LQKENI. As DNA, the CDR3 is TGTGCCAGCTCCCTTGGAGGGGATTCACCCCTCCACTTT. This encodes CASSLGGDSPLHF.

The V gene is TRBV5-5, the J gene TRBJ1-4; 8 bases line up with TRBD1. The CDR3 length is 15 residues. V was clipped by 5 bases and J by 4 bases; unmatched bases: 7. Germline V lookup: CDR1 SGHKS, CDR2 YYEKEE (reference sequence). This chain's CDR3 is CASSLTGEINEKLFF. The DNA for the CDR3 is TGTGCCAGCAGTTTGACAGGGGAAATTAATGAAAAACTGTTTTTT.

The chain joins TRBV7-2 to TRBJ2-7; 12 bases are shared with TRBD2. The CDR3 sequence is 15 residues long. The V segment lost 1 base and the J segment 7 bases; nucleotides outside the gene matches: 5. The germline gives CDR1 SGHTA, CDR2 FQGNSA. Here the CDR3 reads CASSLGLAGGREQYF. The CDR3 DNA sequence: TGTGCCAGCAGCTTAGGCCTAGCGGGGGGGCGTGAGCAGTACTTC.

The rearrangement links TRBV2 to TRBJ2-7, with D hard to call. V lost 4 bases and J 2 bases, leaving 15 bases between the germline ends. The germline V gene has CDR1 SNHLY and CDR2 FYNNEI. This CDR3 is built from 15 residues. The CDR3 coding sequence is TGTGCCAGCAGTGTTCAGGCCCAACCTCCCTACGAGCAGTACTTC. The encoded protein is CASSVQAQPPYEQYF.

For the CDR3, the DNA is TGTGCCAGCAGTCCACCCCGGACAGGCGCGAACACCGGGGAGCTGTTTTTT. It translates to CASSPPRTGANTGELFF. The chain is built from TRBV6-6 and TRBJ2-2; 7 bases match TRBD1. This CDR3 has 17 residues. Germline-derived CDR1 and CDR2 are MNHNY and SVGAGI (reference sequence). With V trimmed by 5 bases and J by 0 bases, 9 bases remained unmatched.

The rearrangement links TRBV5-1 to TRBJ1-4; D is perhaps TRBD1 (5 bases). The germline V gene encodes CDR1 SGHRS and CDR2 YFSETQ. This CDR3 contains 15 residues. V lost 0 bases and J 0 bases, leaving 6 bases between the germline ends. The CDR3 here is CASSLVTATNEKLFF. As DNA, the CDR3 is TGCGCCAGCAGCTTGGTGACAGCAACTAATGAAAAACTGTTTTTT.

The chain links TRBV19 to TRBJ1-2; D is unclear. This CDR3 spans 17 amino acids. Germline V gives CDR1 LNHDA, CDR2 SQIVND (reference sequence). The V gene lost 4 bases and the J gene lost 2 bases, with 20 bases spanning the gap. This CDR3 reads CASSSSSRQRLNYGYTF. Written as DNA, the CDR3 is TGTGCCAGTAGTAGTTCTTCGCGGCAGAGACTAAACTATGGCTACACCTTC.

For the CDR3, the DNA is TGTGCCACCCGACAGCGGGGGGAGGCCTACGAGCAGTACTTC. It translates to CATRQRGEAYEQYF. The genes are TRBV15 and TRBJ2-7; TRBD2 matches 9 bases. J lost 2 bases, V lost 8 bases, and 7 bases had no gene match. This CDR3 has 14 amino acids. From germline, CDR1 is LNHNV and CDR2 YYDKDF (reference sequence). Filled out from reference TRBV15 and TRBJ2-7, the complete variable domain reads DAMVIQNPRYQVTQFGKPVTLSCSQTLNHNVMYWYQQKSSQAPKLLFHYYDKDFNNEADTPDNFQSRRPNTSFCFLDIRSPGLGDTAMYLCATRQRGEAYEQYFGPGTRLTVT.

The chain has TRBV6-2 or TRBV6-3 and TRBJ2-7, with D possibly TRBD2 on 5 matching bases. Trimming took off 6 bases at V and 6 bases at J, with 15 bases between the two ends. Looked up from germline, CDR1 is MNHEY and CDR2 is SVGEGT. The CDR3 sequence is 13 residues long. The CDR3 region has the DNA TGTGCCAGCAGCATCATTCTGGCGGGCGAGCAGTACTTC. It is translated as CASSIILAGEQYF.

This clone came up once. The genes are TRBV7-2 and TRBJ2-3; TRBD1 matches at 11 bases. The CDR3 contains 16 residues. V lost 2 bases to trimming and J lost 1 base; unmatched junction nucleotides: 2. CDR1 SGHTA and CDR2 FQGNSA come from the germline V gene. CDR3: CASSLPGQGGTDTQYF. CDR3 coding DNA: TGTGCCAGCAGCTTACCGGGACAGGGGGGCACAGATACGCAGTATTTT. Looking up the rest from reference TRBV7-2 and TRBJ2-3 gives the full variable domain: GAGVSQSPSNKVTEKGKDVELRCDPISGHTALYWYRQSLGQGLEFLIYFQGNSAPDKSGLPSDRFSAERTGGSVSTLTIQRTQQEDSAVYLCASSLPGQGGTDTQYFGPGTRLTVL.

The CDR3 sequence: CASSPPQGERGYTF. CDR3 sequence (DNA): TGTGCCAGCTCACCACCACAGGGCGAGAGGGGCTACACCTTC. The chain is built from TRBV18 and TRBJ1-2, with TRBD1 as a possible D gene (6 bases). Trimming shortened V by 0 bases and J by 8 bases, and 13 bases separated the two germline ends. This CDR3 is built from 14 residues. From germline, CDR1 is KGHSH and CDR2 LQKENI.

The CDR3 DNA follows: TGTGCCAGCACTACAGGTTTAGGCACTGAAGCTTTCTTT. This codes for CASTTGLGTEAFF. The V and J genes are TRBV6-5 and TRBJ1-1, with D tentatively TRBD1 (5 bases). Trimming stripped 7 bases from V and 4 bases from J, with 13 bases between. Germline CDR1 and CDR2: MNHEY and SVGAGI. The CDR3 contains 13 residues.

The chain uses TRBV18 and TRBJ1-5, with 10 bases matching TRBD1. The CDR3 has 16 residues. Germline assignment: CDR1 KGHSH and CDR2 LQKENI. V trimming: 1 base; J trimming: 9 bases; junction bases outside the gene matches: 9. The CDR3 region is CASSPQGTGALVPQHF. CDR3 coding DNA: TGTGCCAGCTCACCACAAGGGACAGGGGCTTTGGTGCCCCAGCATTTT. Complete variable domain (other parts from reference TRBV18 and TRBJ1-5): NAGVMQNPRHLVRRRGQEARLRCSPMKGHSHVYWYRQLPEEGLKFMVYLQKENIIDESGMPKERFSAEFPKEGPSILRIQQVVRGDSAAYFCASSPQGTGALVPQHFGDGTRLSIL.

The chain is built from TRBV11-2 and TRBJ2-7, with D hard to call. The germline gives CDR1 SGHAT, CDR2 FQNNGV. Trimming stripped 6 bases from V and 0 bases from J, with 3 bases between. This CDR3 region has 11 residues. The CDR3 DNA reads TGTGCCAGCAGTAACTCCTACGAGCAGTACTTC. As protein: CASSNSYEQYF. Full variable domain (rest looked up from reference TRBV11-2 and TRBJ2-7): EAGVAQSPRYKIIEKRQSVAFWCNPISGHATLYWYQQILGQGPKLLIQFQNNGVVDDSQLPKDRFSAERLKGVDSTLKIQPAKLEDSAVYLCASSNSYEQYFGPGTRLTVT.

V usage is TRBV3-1 (or the pseudogene TRBV3-2) and J usage is TRBJ2-1, with TRBD2 matching 8 bases. Germline V gene sequence: CDR1 LGHDT, CDR2 YNNKEL (reference sequence). The V and J ends lost 5 bases and 8 bases, in that order; junction bases with no gene match: 14. This CDR3 region has 16 residues. The CDR3 sequence: CASSSHPGLVIYEQFF. In DNA, the CDR3 is TGTGCCAGCAGCAGCCATCCGGGACTAGTGATCTATGAGCAGTTCTTC.

The rearrangement uses TRBV7-5 and TRBJ1-3; no check of the table's D call, TRBD1, against the DNA was made. TRBV7-5 is marked as a pseudogene. This CDR3 spans 15 amino acids. CDR3 in DNA: TGTGTCAGAAGCTTAGGGGACAGGGCTGGAAACACCATATATTTT. Translated, it gives CVRSLGDRAGNTIYF.

This CDR3 reads CATSRREGSKQNEQFF. DNA for the CDR3: TGTGCCACCAGCAGAAGGGAAGGGAGTAAGCAGAATGAGCAGTTCTTC. The chain employs TRBV15 and TRBJ2-1, with TRBD2 as a possible D gene (5 bases). V was cut by 2 bases and J by 7 bases, with 18 bases left in between. Germline CDR1 LNHNV, CDR2 YYDKDF (reference sequence). The CDR3 covers 16 residues.

CDR3 sequence: CASTMGQENTEAFF. The CDR3 bases are TGTGCCAGCACCATGGGACAGGAGAACACTGAAGCTTTCTTT. The chain couples TRBV5-8 to TRBJ1-1, with TRBD1 identical over 8 bases. CDR3 length equals 14 residues. V lost 6 bases to trimming and J lost 1 base; unmatched junction nucleotides: 5. The germline gives CDR1 SGHTS, CDR2 YDEGEE.